This T cell receptor (beta chain) was retrieved from a study of T cell responses to AZD1222 COVID-19 vaccine. Study-wide results and limits: Among the donors, most were white British and more were female, and clonal diversity was possibly underestimated. There were repertoire samples only from the period after the peak T cell response. AZD1222 recipients seropositive at baseline numbered only six or seven.

The assay was immunoSEQ multiplex PCR, and TCRdb's table has in-frame clones only and misses some. The sample includes about 84,000 clones, approximately 85% of them seen just once. The CDR3 contains 13 residues. In germline, CDR1 is SGHKS, CDR2 YYEKEE (reference sequence). The V and J ends lost 3 bases and 4 bases respectively, with 10 bases between them. With respect to this clone: Its antigen is currently unknown.

The V gene is TRBV5-5, the J gene TRBJ2-5; D assignment may be TRBD1 or TRBD2 (5 bases each). This TCR was sampled from an adult who received the AZD1222 COVID-19 vaccine. Sequenced material: peripheral blood, taken 28 days after the second AZD1222 dose. This chain's CDR3 is CASSWDRGETQYF. The CDR3 DNA follows: TGTGCCAGCAGCTGGGACCGAGGAGAGACCCAGTACTTC.